This T cell receptor beta chain emerged from a study of CD8 T cells in Susac syndrome. RNA was extracted with the RNeasy kit, and a quantity of about 0.5 to 1 ug was reverse transcribed using random hexamers. An immunoSEQ multiplex PCR generated amplified TCR beta CDR3 products spanning 54 Vbeta and 13 Jbeta. TCRdb re-called the immunoSEQ multiplex PCR reads with MiXCR, one entry per CDR3 protein. The table shows around 95,000 distinct CDR3 sequences, with roughly 96% occurring only once. Turning to this clonotype: The antigen is unknown.

TCR beta sequences were obtained from blood CD8+ and CD4+ T cells. CDR1 is SQVTM and CDR2 is ANQGSEA in the germline V gene. This CDR3 comprises 13 residues. Losses at the gene ends were 3 bases for V and 6 bases for J; bases not matched to a gene: 8. Study-wide results and caveats: The study recognized that its TCR sequencing and HLA analysis covered a relatively small number of individuals.

The TCR sequence derives from a human donor with Susac syndrome. The specimen sequenced was CD8+ T cells from PBMCs. The chain carries TRBV29-1 and TRBJ2-7; 7 bases fit TRBD2. The CDR3: CSVEAGVVGEQYF. DNA of the CDR3: TGCAGCGTTGAGGCGGGGGTGGTGGGCGAGCAGTACTTC.